This T cell receptor beta chain was sequenced during a study of cytomegalovirus exposure and HLA in healthy donors. CDR1 is MDHEN and CDR2 is SYDVKM in the germline V gene. The CDR3 has 13 residues. V lost 6 bases and J 6 bases, leaving 14 bases between the germline ends. The PCR ran on 60 Vbeta and 13 Jbeta primers. Clones were sequenced by immunoSEQ multiplex PCR, and TCRdb holds only the in-frame ones, with some missing. The data contain approximately 160,000 clones, 68% of them singletons. The receptor was isolated from a man in his fifties in good health and CMV-seronegative. The chain carries TRBV28 and TRBJ1-2; D uncertain. The specimen was PBMCs. CDR3 nucleotide sequence: TGTGCCAGCAGCCCCGACGGGTATCATGGCTACACCTTC. It encodes CASSPDGYHGYTF.